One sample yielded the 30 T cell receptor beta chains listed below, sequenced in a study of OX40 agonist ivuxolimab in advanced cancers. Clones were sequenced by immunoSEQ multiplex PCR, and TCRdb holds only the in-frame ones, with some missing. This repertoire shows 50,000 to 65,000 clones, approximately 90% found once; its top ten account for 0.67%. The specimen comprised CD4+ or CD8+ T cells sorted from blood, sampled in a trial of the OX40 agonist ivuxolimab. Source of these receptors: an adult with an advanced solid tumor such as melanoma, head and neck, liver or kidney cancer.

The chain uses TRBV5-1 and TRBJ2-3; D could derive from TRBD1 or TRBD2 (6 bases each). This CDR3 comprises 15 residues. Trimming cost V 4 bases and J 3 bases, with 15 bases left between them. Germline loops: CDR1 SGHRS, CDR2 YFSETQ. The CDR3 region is CASSIGGGRTDTQYF. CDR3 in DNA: TGCGCCAGCAGCATAGGAGGGGGGAGAACAGATACGCAGTATTTT. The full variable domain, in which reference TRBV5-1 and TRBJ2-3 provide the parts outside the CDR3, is KAGVTQTPRYLIKTRGQQVTLSCSPISGHRSVSWYQQTPGQGLQFLFEYFSETQRNKGNFPGRFSGRQFSNSRSEMNVSTLELGDSALYLCASSIGGGRTDTQYFGPGTRLTVL.

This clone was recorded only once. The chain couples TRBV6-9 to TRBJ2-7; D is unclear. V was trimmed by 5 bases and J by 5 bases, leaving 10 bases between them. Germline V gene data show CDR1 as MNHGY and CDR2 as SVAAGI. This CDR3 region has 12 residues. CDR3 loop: CASSKVRDEQYF. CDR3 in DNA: TGTGCCAGCAGTAAAGTACGGGACGAGCAGTACTTC.

DNA of the CDR3: TGTGCCATCAGTGACCTATCTACCGGGGGGGGTTTAGACGAGCAGTACTTC. It yields the protein CAISDLSTGGGLDEQYF. This chain links TRBV10-3 with TRBJ2-7; TRBD2 agrees at 8 bases. With V trimmed by 3 bases and J by 5 bases, 15 bases remained unmatched. Germline CDR1 ENHRY, CDR2 SYGVKD. The CDR3 consists of 17 residues.

The CDR3 DNA reads TGTGCCAGCAGCCGGAGGGCAGGGGGCGATCAGCCCCAGCATTTT. It yields the protein CASSRRAGGDQPQHF. V is TRBV5-5 and J is TRBJ1-5; 8 bases are a match to TRBD1. The junction had 8 bases not matched to a gene; V was cut back by 4 bases and J by 5 bases. The CDR3 loop spans 15 amino acids. Germline CDR1 and CDR2: SGHKS and YYEKEE (reference sequence).

CDR3 sequence (DNA): TGCGCCAGCGGAGACAGCGGCGATACGCAGTATTTT. This encodes CASGDSGDTQYF. The chain uses TRBV10-1 and TRBJ2-3; D may be TRBD1 or TRBD2 (5 bases each). The CDR3 is 12 residues long. Trimming removed 8 bases from V and 6 bases from J, with 12 bases in between. CDR1 and CDR2 (germline): WNHNN, SYGVQD (reference sequence).

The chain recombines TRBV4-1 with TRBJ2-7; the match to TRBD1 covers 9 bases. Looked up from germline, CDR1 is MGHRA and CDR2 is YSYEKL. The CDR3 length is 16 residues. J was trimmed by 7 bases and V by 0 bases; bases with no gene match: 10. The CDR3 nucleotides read TGCGCCAGCAGCCAAGATTTGGGACAGGGCTTCAGGGAGCAGTACTTC. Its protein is CASSQDLGQGFREQYF.

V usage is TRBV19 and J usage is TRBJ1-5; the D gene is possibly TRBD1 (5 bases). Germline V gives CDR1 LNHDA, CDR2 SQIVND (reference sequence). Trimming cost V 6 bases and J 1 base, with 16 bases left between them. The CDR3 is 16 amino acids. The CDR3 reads CASSRGQFGSNQPQHF. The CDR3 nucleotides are TGTGCCAGTAGCCGTGGACAATTCGGGAGCAATCAGCCCCAGCATTTT.

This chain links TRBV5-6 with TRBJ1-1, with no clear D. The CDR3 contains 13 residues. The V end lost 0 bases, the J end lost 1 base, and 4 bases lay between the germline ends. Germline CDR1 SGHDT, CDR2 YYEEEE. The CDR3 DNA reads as TGTGCCAGCAGCTTGGGGGGGAACACTGAAGCTTTCTTT. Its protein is CASSLGGNTEAFF.

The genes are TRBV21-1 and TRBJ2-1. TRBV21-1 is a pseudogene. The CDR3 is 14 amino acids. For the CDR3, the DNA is TGTGCCAGCAGATTCCCGGACTCCTACAATGAGCAGTTCTTC. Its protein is CASRFPDSYNEQFF.

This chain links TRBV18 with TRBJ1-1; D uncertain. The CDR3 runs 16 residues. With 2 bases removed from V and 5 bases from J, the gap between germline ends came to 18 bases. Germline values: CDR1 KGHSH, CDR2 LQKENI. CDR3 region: CASSPTPHGTETEAFF. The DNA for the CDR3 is TGTGCCAGCTCACCAACCCCCCACGGTACCGAGACTGAAGCTTTCTTT.

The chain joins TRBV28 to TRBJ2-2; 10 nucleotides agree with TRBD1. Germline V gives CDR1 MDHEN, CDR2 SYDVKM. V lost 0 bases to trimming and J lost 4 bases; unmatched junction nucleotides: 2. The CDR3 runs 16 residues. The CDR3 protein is CASSLWGTGVTGELFF. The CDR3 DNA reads TGTGCCAGCAGTTTATGGGGGACAGGGGTCACCGGGGAGCTGTTTTTT.

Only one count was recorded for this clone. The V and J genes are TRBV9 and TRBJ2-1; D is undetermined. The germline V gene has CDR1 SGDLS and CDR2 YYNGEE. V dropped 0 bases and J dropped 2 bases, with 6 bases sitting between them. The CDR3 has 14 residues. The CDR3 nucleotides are TGTGCCAGCAGCGTAGCTGACACCTACAATGAGCAGTTCTTC. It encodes CASSVADTYNEQFF.

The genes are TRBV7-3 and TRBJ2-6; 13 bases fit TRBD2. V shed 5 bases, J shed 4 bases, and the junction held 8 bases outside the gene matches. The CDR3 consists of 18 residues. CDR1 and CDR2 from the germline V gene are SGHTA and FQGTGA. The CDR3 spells CASSKLAGGPSGANVLTF. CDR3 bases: TGTGCCAGCAGCAAACTAGCGGGAGGGCCCTCCGGGGCCAACGTCCTGACTTTC.

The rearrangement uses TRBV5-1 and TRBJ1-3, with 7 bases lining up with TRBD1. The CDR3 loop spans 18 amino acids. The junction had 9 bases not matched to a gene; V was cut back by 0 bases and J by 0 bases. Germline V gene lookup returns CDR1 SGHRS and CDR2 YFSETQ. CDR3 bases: TGCGCCAGCAGCTTGGTTGGTGGAGGGGGCCTCTCTGGAAACACCATATATTTT. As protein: CASSLVGGGGLSGNTIYF. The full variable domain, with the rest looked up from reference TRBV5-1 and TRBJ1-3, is KAGVTQTPRYLIKTRGQQVTLSCSPISGHRSVSWYQQTPGQGLQFLFEYFSETQRNKGNFPGRFSGRQFSNSRSEMNVSTLELGDSALYLCASSLVGGGGLSGNTIYFGEGSWLTVV.

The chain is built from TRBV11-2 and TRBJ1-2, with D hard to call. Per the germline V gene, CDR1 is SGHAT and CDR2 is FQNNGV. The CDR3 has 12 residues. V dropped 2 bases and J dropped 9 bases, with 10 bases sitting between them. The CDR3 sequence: CASSLTGNRYTF. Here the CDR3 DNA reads TGTGCCAGCAGCTTAACTGGGAATCGCTACACCTTC.

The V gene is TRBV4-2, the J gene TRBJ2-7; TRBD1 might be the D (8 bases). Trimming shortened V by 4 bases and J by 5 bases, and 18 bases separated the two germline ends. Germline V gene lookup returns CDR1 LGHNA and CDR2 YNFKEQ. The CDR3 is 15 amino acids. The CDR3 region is CASSRGGTGGDEQYF. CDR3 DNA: TGTGCCAGCAGCCGGGGGGGGACAGGTGGCGACGAGCAGTACTTC.

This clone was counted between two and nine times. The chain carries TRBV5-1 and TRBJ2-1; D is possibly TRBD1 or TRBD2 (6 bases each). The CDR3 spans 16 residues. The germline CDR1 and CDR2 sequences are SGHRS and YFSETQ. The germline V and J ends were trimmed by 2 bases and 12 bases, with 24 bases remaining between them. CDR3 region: CASSLRGRGAPQGQFF. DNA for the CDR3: TGCGCCAGCAGCTTACGGGGGCGAGGTGCCCCCCAAGGGCAGTTCTTC.

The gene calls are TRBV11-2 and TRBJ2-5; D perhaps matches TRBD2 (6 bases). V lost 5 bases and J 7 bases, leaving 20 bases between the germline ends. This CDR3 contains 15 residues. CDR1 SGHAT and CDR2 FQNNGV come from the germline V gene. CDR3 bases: TGTGCCAGCAGCCTGGGGGGAGGTGTGGAACGGACCCAGTACTTC. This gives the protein CASSLGGGVERTQYF. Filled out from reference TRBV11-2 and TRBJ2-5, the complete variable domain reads EAGVAQSPRYKIIEKRQSVAFWCNPISGHATLYWYQQILGQGPKLLIQFQNNGVVDDSQLPKDRFSAERLKGVDSTLKIQPAKLEDSAVYLCASSLGGGVERTQYFGPGTRLLVL.

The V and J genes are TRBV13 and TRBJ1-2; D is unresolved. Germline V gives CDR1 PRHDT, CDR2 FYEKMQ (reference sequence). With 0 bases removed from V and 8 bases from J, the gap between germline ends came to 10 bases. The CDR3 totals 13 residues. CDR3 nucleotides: TGTGCCAGCAGCTTAGGAGTCGGGGTGGGCTACACCTTC. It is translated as CASSLGVGVGYTF.

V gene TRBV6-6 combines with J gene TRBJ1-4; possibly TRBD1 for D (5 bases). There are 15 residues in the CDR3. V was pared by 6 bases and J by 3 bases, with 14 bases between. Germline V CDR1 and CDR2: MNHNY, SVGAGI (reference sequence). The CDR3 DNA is TGTGCCAGCAGCCAACTTGGGACGGCTAATGAAAAACTGTTTTTT. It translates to CASSQLGTANEKLFF.

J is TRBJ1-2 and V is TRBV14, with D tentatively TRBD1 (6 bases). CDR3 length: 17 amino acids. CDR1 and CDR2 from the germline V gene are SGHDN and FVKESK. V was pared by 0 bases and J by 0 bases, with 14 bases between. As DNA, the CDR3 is TGTGCCAGCAGCCAAGACATCGAGGACAGCTCTAACTATGGCTACACCTTC. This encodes CASSQDIEDSSNYGYTF.

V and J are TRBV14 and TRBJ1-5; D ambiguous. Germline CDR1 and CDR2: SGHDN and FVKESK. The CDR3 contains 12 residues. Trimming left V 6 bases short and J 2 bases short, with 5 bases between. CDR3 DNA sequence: TGTGCCAGCAGACGAGGCAATCAGCCCCAGCATTTT. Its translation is CASRRGNQPQHF.

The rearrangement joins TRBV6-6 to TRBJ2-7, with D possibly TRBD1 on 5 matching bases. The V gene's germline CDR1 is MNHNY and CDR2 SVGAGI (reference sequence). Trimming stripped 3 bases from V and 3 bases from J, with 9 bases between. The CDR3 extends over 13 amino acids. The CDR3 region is CASSYGRDYEQYF. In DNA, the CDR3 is TGTGCCAGCAGTTATGGCAGGGACTACGAGCAGTACTTC.

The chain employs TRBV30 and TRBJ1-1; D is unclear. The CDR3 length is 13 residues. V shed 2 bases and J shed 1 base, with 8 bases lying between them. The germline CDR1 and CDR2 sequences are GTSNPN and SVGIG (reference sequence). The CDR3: CAWSLLENTEAFF. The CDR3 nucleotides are TGTGCCTGGAGTCTGCTTGAGAACACTGAAGCTTTCTTT.

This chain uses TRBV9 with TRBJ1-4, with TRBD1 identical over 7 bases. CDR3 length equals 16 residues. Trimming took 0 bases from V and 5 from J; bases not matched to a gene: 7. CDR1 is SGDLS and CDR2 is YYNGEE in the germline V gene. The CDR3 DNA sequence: TGTGCCAGCAGCGTAGCTGGCCAGGGGGGAAATGAAAAACTGTTTTTT. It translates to CASSVAGQGGNEKLFF.

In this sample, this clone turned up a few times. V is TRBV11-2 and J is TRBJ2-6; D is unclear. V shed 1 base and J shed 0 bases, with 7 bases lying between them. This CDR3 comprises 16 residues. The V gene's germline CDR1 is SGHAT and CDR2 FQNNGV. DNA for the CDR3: TGTGCCAGCAGCTTAGTTGCCGGCTCTGGGGCCAACGTCCTGACTTTC. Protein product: CASSLVAGSGANVLTF.

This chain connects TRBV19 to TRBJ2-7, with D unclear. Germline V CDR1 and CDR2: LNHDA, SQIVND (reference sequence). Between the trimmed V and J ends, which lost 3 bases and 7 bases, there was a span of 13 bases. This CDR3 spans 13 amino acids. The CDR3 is CASSIGPTGEQYF. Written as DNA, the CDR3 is TGTGCCAGTAGTATTGGTCCCACCGGGGAGCAGTACTTC.

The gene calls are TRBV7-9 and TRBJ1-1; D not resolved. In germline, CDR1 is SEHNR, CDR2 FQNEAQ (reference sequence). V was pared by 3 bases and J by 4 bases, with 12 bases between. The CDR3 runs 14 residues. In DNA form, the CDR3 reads TGTGCCAGCAGCTTCGGCGAAACAATCACTGAAGCTTTCTTT. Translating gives CASSFGETITEAFF.

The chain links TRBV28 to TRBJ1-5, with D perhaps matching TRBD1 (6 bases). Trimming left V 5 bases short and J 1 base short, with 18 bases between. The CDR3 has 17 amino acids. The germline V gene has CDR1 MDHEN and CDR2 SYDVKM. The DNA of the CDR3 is TGTGCCAGCAGTCTCCAATCAGGGGATTACAGCAATCAGCCCCAGCATTTT. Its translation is CASSLQSGDYSNQPQHF.

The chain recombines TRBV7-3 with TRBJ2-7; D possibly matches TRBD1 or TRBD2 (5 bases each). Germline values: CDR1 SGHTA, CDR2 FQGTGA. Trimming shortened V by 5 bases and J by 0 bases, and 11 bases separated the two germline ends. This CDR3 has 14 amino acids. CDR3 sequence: CASSPGPSSYEQYF. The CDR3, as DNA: TGTGCCAGCAGCCCGGGACCCAGCTCCTACGAGCAGTACTTC. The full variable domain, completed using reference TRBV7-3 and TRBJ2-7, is GAGVSQTPSNKVTEKGKYVELRCDPISGHTALYWYRQSLGQGPEFLIYFQGTGAADDSGLPNDRFFAVRPEGSVSTLKIQRTERGDSAVYLCASSPGPSSYEQYFGPGTRLTVT.